The present entry profiles one T cell receptor (beta chain) with its context. This clonotype came up a few times. The target of this receptor is not known. No base qualities exist here, and no much larger clone lies one base off it. Library preparation was by RT-PCR. The sequencer was a NextSeq 550. Using fastp at Q25 and MiXCR, TCRdb reprocessed the public reads and kept productive beta chains. Here each entry gathers all rows of one CDR3 protein and keeps the most common genes and DNA. The sample table contains about 150,000 distinct CDR3 sequences; only one count was recorded for more than 20% of them. The ten largest clones take up 25% to 30% of the sample. The data were obtained in a study of patients and donors after allogeneic stem cell transplantation (dated by TCRdb to the early 2020s). At the junction V is shortened by 6 bases and J by 7 bases, with 21 bases in between. The CDR3, cysteine through phenylalanine, is 15 amino acids long. The CDR3 DNA has 45 bases and is translated from base 1.

The V and J genes are TRBV12-3 or TRBV12-4 and TRBJ1-1, with no confident D gene call. Sequenced: blood, either unsorted or a sorted T cell fraction (not recorded which). The clonotype was recovered from a human donor who was either an allogeneic HSCT recipient or a stem cell or donor lymphocyte infusion donor (not recorded which). It is not recorded whose cells these are; they may come from a transplant donor. The CDR3 loop reads CASSYQPGNRGEAFF. The sequenced DNA: TGTGCCAGCAGCTACCAACCTGGAAACCGGGGTGAAGCTTTCTTT.